This T cell receptor (beta chain) was obtained from a study of T cells after posttransplantation cyclophosphamide. This clone was found many times. V was pared by 1 base and J by 4 bases, with 7 bases between. Germline V gene lookup returns CDR1 LGHNA and CDR2 YSLEER. This CDR3 contains 14 residues. The table came from immunoSEQ multiplex PCR; TCRdb's copy has only in-frame clones and leaves some out. This table holds 38,000 or so clones with no singletons; the top ten claim 2% to 2.5%. This chain links TRBV4-3 with TRBJ2-2, with D unresolved. The sequenced sample was PBMCs. This TCR derives from a man in his fifties or sixties in good health, CMV-negative, and a related stem cell transplant donor. The CDR3 nucleotides read TGCGCCAGCAGCCAAGGTTCCTTCACCGGGGAGCTGTTTTTT. Its translation is CASSQGSFTGELFF.